This TCR beta chain was retrieved from a study of blood T cell repertoires in COVID-19. For the study at large: Whether acute or convalescent, the COVID-19 samples came from the United States, Italy and Spain. PBMCs, B-cell-depleted T cells, or T cells were the source of the cDNA or gDNA that made up the material.

The CDR3 consists of 14 residues. The ends were cut back, 8 bases at V and 1 base at J, with 11 bases in the middle. Per the germline V gene, CDR1 is LNHDA and CDR2 is SQIVND (reference sequence). Authors' processing steps: Nucleated cell counts were estimated from reference gene primer amplification. Here immunoSEQ multiplex PCR was the method, and the copy in TCRdb shows in-frame clones only, minus some. V, J and clone size were drawn from that table, and D and trimming were deduced from the DNA. The repertoire holds about 15,000 clones, approximately 88% seen once, with 2% to 3% in the top ten. The chain couples TRBV19 to TRBJ2-2; no clear D. Sequencing was carried out using peripheral blood. The clonotype originates from a woman aged 70 to 79 in a cohort sampled during active or convalescent COVID-19. The CDR3 loop is CASQVAMNTGELFF. CDR3 bases: TGTGCCAGTCAGGTGGCGATGAACACCGGGGAGCTGTTTTTT.